A selection of T cell receptor beta chains follows, all from one sample in a study of blood T cells in healthy people across ages. TCRdb fed the 5' RACE reads into MiXCR, producing one record per CDR3 protein. The data contain about 1.8 million distinct CDR3 sequences, roughly 49% of them singletons. Sequenced: blood. The receptors come from a woman in her forties in good health. CDR3s include the opening cysteine and the closing phenylalanine or tryptophan. The D gene is left open where the match is weak. Rows may omit the clone size; those that give it use once, few, many or a size class.

CDR3aa: CASSQVGRGNNEQYF
CDR3nt: TGCGCCAGCAGCCAAGTTGGCAGGGGGAACAATGAGCAGTACTTC
v_gene: TRBV4-1
d_gene: TRBD1
abundance: -
j_gene: TRBJ2-7

CDR3aa: CASRVGPLGELFF
CDR3nt: TGTGCCAGCAGGGTAGGACCGTTGGGGGAACTGTTTTTT
v_gene: TRBV6-5
d_gene: -
abundance: -
j_gene: TRBJ1-4

CDR3aa: CASRGNPTGEKLFF
CDR3nt: TGCGCCAGCAGGGGTAACCCGACGGGTGAAAAACTGTTTTTT
v_gene: TRBV5-1
d_gene: -
abundance: -
j_gene: TRBJ1-4

CDR3aa: CASSYGSRGLAGANVLTF
CDR3nt: TGTGCCAGCAGTTACGGTAGCAGGGGGCTAGCTGGGGCCAACGTCCTGACTTTC
v_gene: TRBV6-5
d_gene: TRBD1
abundance: -
j_gene: TRBJ2-6

CDR3aa: CASSPHPRGSGGNGELFF
CDR3nt: TGTGCCAGCAGCCCCCACCCTCGAGGGAGCGGGGGAAACGGGGAGCTGTTTTTT
v_gene: TRBV9
d_gene: TRBD2
abundance: -
j_gene: TRBJ2-2

CDR3aa: CASSLSAQGYGYTF
CDR3nt: TGTGCCAGCAGTTTATCGGCACAGGGCTATGGCTACACCTTC
v_gene: TRBV27
d_gene: -
abundance: -
j_gene: TRBJ1-2

CDR3aa: CASRPDRENEQYF
CDR3nt: TGTGCCAGCAGACCGGACAGGGAAAACGAGCAGTACTTC
v_gene: TRBV27
d_gene: TRBD1
abundance: -
j_gene: TRBJ2-7

CDR3aa: CSARDLGTSGGWDTQYF
CDR3nt: TGCAGTGCTAGAGACCTAGGGACTAGCGGGGGATGGGATACGCAGTATTTT
v_gene: TRBV20-1
d_gene: TRBD2
abundance: -
j_gene: TRBJ2-3

CDR3aa: CASSLEWTGRTQQFF
CDR3nt: TGTGCCAGCAGCTTAGAGTGGACAGGCCGAACCCAGCAGTTCTTC
v_gene: TRBV7-2
d_gene: TRBD1
abundance: few
j_gene: TRBJ2-1

CDR3aa: CSARDSFGEAFF
CDR3nt: TGCAGTGCTAGAGACAGTTTCGGTGAAGCTTTCTTT
v_gene: TRBV20-1
d_gene: -
abundance: once
j_gene: TRBJ1-1

CDR3aa: CATSRRDGKQNNEQFF
CDR3nt: TGTGCCACCAGCCGCCGGGACGGAAAACAGAACAATGAGCAGTTCTTC
v_gene: TRBV24-1
d_gene: -
abundance: once
j_gene: TRBJ2-1

CDR3aa: CASSQDGTGGGYTF
CDR3nt: TGTGCCAGCAGCCAAGATGGGACAGGGGGCGGCTACACCTTC
v_gene: TRBV4-2
d_gene: TRBD1
abundance: once
j_gene: TRBJ1-2

CDR3aa: CSAMAGGWILETQYF
CDR3nt: TGCAGTGCTATGGCGGGAGGGTGGATTTTAGAGACCCAGTACTTC
v_gene: TRBV20-1
d_gene: TRBD2
abundance: -
j_gene: TRBJ2-5

CDR3aa: CASSQVPGQGVTDTQYF
CDR3nt: TGTGCCAGCAGCCAGGTCCCGGGACAGGGTGTGACAGATACGCAGTATTTT
v_gene: TRBV4-2
d_gene: TRBD1
abundance: few
j_gene: TRBJ2-3

CDR3aa: CASSREVPGADTQYF
CDR3nt: TGTGCCAGCAGCCGGGAGGTTCCGGGGGCAGATACGCAGTATTTT
v_gene: TRBV11-2
d_gene: TRBD2
abundance: -
j_gene: TRBJ2-3

CDR3aa: CASSEGTLETQYF
CDR3nt: TGTGCCAGCAGCGAGGGGACTCTAGAGACCCAGTACTTC
v_gene: TRBV9
d_gene: -
abundance: few
j_gene: TRBJ2-5

CDR3aa: CSTRDLAGGGYNEQFF
CDR3nt: TGCAGTACTAGAGATTTAGCGGGGGGTGGTTACAATGAGCAGTTCTTC
v_gene: TRBV20-1
d_gene: TRBD2
abundance: -
j_gene: TRBJ2-1

CDR3aa: CSARAWTGATFSNQPQHF
CDR3nt: TGCAGTGCTAGAGCGTGGACAGGGGCCACCTTTAGCAATCAGCCCCAGCATTTT
v_gene: TRBV20-1
d_gene: TRBD1
abundance: -
j_gene: TRBJ1-5

CDR3aa: CASSPRQDNQPQHF
CDR3nt: TGTGCCAGCAGCCCAAGACAGGACAATCAGCCCCAGCATTTT
v_gene: TRBV7-2
d_gene: -
abundance: -
j_gene: TRBJ1-5

CDR3aa: CASSSGTAFIEQYF
CDR3nt: TGCGCCAGCAGCTCCGGGACCGCCTTCATCGAGCAGTACTTC
v_gene: TRBV5-1
d_gene: -
abundance: few
j_gene: TRBJ2-7

CDR3aa: CASSLRLDVNNEQFF
CDR3nt: TGCGCCAGCAGCTTGCGACTAGATGTTAACAATGAGCAGTTCTTC
v_gene: TRBV5-1
d_gene: -
abundance: -
j_gene: TRBJ2-1

CDR3aa: CASGFGLGGTYEQYF
CDR3nt: TGTGCCAGCGGCTTCGGGCTCGGGGGGACCTACGAGCAGTACTTC
v_gene: TRBV11-2
d_gene: TRBD2
abundance: -
j_gene: TRBJ2-7

CDR3aa: CSVSTGRRGETQFF
CDR3nt: TGCAGCGTTTCGACAGGGAGACGTGGGGAGACCCAGTTCTTC
v_gene: TRBV29-1
d_gene: TRBD1
abundance: -
j_gene: TRBJ2-1

CDR3aa: CASSRYDKRDTQYF
CDR3nt: TGCGCCAGCAGCCGGTACGATAAAAGGGATACGCAGTATTTT
v_gene: TRBV4-3
d_gene: -
abundance: few
j_gene: TRBJ2-3

CDR3aa: CASSPRNSGGYNEQYF
CDR3nt: TGTGCCAGCAGCCCCCGAAACAGCGGGGGTTACAATGAGCAGTACTTC
v_gene: TRBV7-3
d_gene: TRBD2
abundance: -
j_gene: TRBJ2-4

CDR3aa: CASSAGDRSTDTQYF
CDR3nt: TGTGCCAGCAGCGCTGGGGACAGGAGCACAGATACGCAGTATTTT
v_gene: TRBV9
d_gene: TRBD1
abundance: -
j_gene: TRBJ2-3

CDR3aa: CASSLGPLGLNTGELFF
CDR3nt: TGTGCCAGCAGCTTAGGCCCTCTGGGACTTAACACCGGGGAGCTGTTTTTT
v_gene: TRBV13
d_gene: -
abundance: -
j_gene: TRBJ2-2

CDR3aa: CASSLTTSGGAYEQFF
CDR3nt: TGTGCCAGCAGCTTAACTACTAGCGGGGGGGCGTATGAGCAGTTCTTC
v_gene: TRBV7-9
d_gene: TRBD2
abundance: -
j_gene: TRBJ2-1

CDR3aa: CASSFPGLAETDTQYF
CDR3nt: TGTGCCAGCAGCTTCCCGGGACTAGCGGAGACAGATACGCAGTATTTT
v_gene: TRBV5-6
d_gene: TRBD2
abundance: -
j_gene: TRBJ2-3

CDR3aa: CASSLALMGLNYGYTF
CDR3nt: TGTGCCAGCAGCTTAGCGCTGATGGGGCTCAACTATGGCTACACCTTC
v_gene: TRBV7-9
d_gene: -
abundance: once
j_gene: TRBJ1-2

CDR3aa: CSAPNREGNYEQYF
CDR3nt: TGCAGTGCCCCAAACAGGGAAGGTAACTACGAGCAGTACTTC
v_gene: TRBV20-1
d_gene: -
abundance: -
j_gene: TRBJ2-7

CDR3aa: CASSFLAGVRGGEQYF
CDR3nt: TGTGCCAGCAGCTTCCTAGCGGGGGTACGGGGGGGCGAGCAGTACTTC
v_gene: TRBV7-2
d_gene: TRBD2
abundance: -
j_gene: TRBJ2-7

CDR3aa: CSVEARQGADRGYTF
CDR3nt: TGCAGCGTTGAAGCCCGACAGGGGGCGGACCGGGGCTACACCTTC
v_gene: TRBV29-1
d_gene: TRBD1
abundance: -
j_gene: TRBJ1-2

CDR3aa: CSAGRTSGRETQYF
CDR3nt: TGCAGTGCTGGCCGGACTAGCGGACGCGAGACCCAGTACTTC
v_gene: TRBV20-1
d_gene: TRBD2
abundance: few
j_gene: TRBJ2-5

CDR3aa: CASSYLPSTDTQYF
CDR3nt: TGTGCCAGCAGTTACCTTCCCAGCACAGATACGCAGTATTTT
v_gene: TRBV6-5
d_gene: -
abundance: few
j_gene: TRBJ2-3

CDR3aa: CASAEINEQFF
CDR3nt: TGTGCCAGCGCCGAAATCAATGAGCAGTTCTTC
v_gene: TRBV6-6
d_gene: -
abundance: -
j_gene: TRBJ2-1

CDR3aa: CASSLAGLRGTQYF
CDR3nt: TGTGCCAGCAGTCTAGCGGGGCTTCGGGGGACCCAGTACTTC
v_gene: TRBV28
d_gene: TRBD2
abundance: few
j_gene: TRBJ2-5

CDR3aa: CSVHPSTAVIQETQYF
CDR3nt: TGCAGCGTCCACCCCTCCACCGCGGTCATACAAGAGACCCAGTACTTC
v_gene: TRBV29-1
d_gene: -
abundance: -
j_gene: TRBJ2-5